Sequencing of this TCR beta chain was carried out in a study of radiotherapy plus CTLA-4 blockade in lung cancer. At the level of the study: Among patients, 15% to 20% showed objective responses, and approximately 30% had disease control. The study, taken as a whole, reports: After treatment with radiotherapy plus ipilimumab, TCR clones that came from the tumor expanded in blood. Per reports, early blood T cell clone dynamics, plus interferon-beta, forecast response most strongly.

V lost 7 bases to trimming and J lost 5 bases; unmatched junction nucleotides: 11. In germline, CDR1 is SNHLY, CDR2 FYNNEI. CDR3 length equals 15 residues. Assay: immunoSEQ multiplex PCR; the TCRdb copy retains only in-frame clones and omits some. The table shows 50,000 or so clones, with approximately 76% occurring only once. Of note for this clone: What it recognizes is unknown.

Alongside CTLA-4 blockade with ipilimumab, patients with chemo-refractory metastatic non-small-cell lung cancer received focal radiation. The V and J genes are TRBV2 and TRBJ2-5, with 9 bases that match TRBD2. The origin of this receptor is a human donor with non-small cell lung cancer who had stable disease on radiotherapy plus ipilimumab. Specimen: peripheral blood, collected from a patient treated with radiotherapy plus ipilimumab. The CDR3 sequence is CASTGGLAGRETQYF. Here the CDR3 DNA reads TGTGCCAGCACCGGAGGGCTAGCGGGGCGTGAGACCCAGTACTTC.